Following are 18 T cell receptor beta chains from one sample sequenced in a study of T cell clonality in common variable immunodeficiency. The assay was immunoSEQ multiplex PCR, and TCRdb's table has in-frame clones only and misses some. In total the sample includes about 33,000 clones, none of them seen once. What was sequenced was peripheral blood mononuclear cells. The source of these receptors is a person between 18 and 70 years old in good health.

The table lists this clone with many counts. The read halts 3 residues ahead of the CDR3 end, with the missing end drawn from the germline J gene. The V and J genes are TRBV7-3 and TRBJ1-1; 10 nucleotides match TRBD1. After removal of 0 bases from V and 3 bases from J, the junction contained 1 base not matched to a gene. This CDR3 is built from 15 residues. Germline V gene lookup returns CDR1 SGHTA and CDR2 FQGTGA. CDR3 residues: CASSLTGQGDTEAFF. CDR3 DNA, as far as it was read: TGTGCCAGCAGCTTAACAGGACAGGGGGACACTGAA.

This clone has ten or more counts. The CDR3 spells CAWFRPAPIGAYEQYF. CDR3 bases read: TGTGCCTGGTTCAGGCCGGCGCCCATCGGAGCCTACGAG. The V call is TRBV30, the J call TRBJ2-7; no firm D call. The CDR3 end is not reached by the read, which stops 3 residues before it; the germline J gene fills it in. V gave up 5 bases and J gave up 2 bases, with 22 bases separating them. CDR1 is GTSNPN, CDR2 SVGIG, per germline (reference sequence). The CDR3 loop spans 16 amino acids.

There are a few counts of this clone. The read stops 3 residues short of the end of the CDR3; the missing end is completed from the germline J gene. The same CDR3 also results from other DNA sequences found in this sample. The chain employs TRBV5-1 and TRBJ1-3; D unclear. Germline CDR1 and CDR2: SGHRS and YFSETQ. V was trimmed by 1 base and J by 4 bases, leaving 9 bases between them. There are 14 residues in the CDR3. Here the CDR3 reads CASSLQSGGNTIYF. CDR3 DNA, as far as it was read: TGCGCCAGCAGCTTGCAATCGGGGGGAAACACC.

CDR3 amino acids: CASSLDPAGLGELFF. The DNA read from the CDR3 is TGTGCCAGCAGCTTAGATCCGGCGGGTCTCGGGGAG. The chain couples TRBV11-3 to TRBJ2-2; D may be TRBD2 (5 bases). The CDR3 extends 3 residues past the end of the read, so its final part is completed from the germline J gene. Germline V gene lookup returns CDR1 SGHNT and CDR2 YENEEA. Trimming stripped 0 bases from V and 7 bases from J, with 12 bases between. The CDR3 is 15 amino acids.

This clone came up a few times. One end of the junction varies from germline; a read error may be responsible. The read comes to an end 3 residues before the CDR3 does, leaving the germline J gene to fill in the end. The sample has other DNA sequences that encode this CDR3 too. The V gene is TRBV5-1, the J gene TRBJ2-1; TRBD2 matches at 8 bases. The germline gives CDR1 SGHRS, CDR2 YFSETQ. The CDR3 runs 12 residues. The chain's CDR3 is CASRLAGNEQFF. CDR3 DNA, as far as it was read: TGCGCTAGCAGGTTAGCGGGAAATGAG.

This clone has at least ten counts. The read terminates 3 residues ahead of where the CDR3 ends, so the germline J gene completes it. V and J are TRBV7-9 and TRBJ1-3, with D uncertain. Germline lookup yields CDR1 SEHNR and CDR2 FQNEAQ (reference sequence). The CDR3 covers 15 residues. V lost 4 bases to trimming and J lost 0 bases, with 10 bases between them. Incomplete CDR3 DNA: TGTGCCAGCAGCTCACCTTACGGCTCTGGAAACACC. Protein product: CASSSPYGSGNT. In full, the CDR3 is CASSSPYGSGNTIYF.

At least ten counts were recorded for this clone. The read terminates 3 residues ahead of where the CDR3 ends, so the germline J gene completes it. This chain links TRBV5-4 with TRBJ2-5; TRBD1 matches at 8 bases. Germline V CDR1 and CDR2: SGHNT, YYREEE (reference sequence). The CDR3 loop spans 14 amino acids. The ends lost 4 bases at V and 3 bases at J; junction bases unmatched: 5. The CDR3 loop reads CASSLKTGEETQYF. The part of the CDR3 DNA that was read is TGTGCCAGCAGCCTAAAGACAGGGGAAGAGACC.

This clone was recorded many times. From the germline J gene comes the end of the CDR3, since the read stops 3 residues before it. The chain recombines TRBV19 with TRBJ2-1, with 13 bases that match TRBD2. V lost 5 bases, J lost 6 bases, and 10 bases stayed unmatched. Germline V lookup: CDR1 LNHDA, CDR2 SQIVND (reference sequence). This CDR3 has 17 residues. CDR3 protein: CASSAQWTSGSGNEQFF. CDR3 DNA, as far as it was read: TGTGCCAGTAGTGCCCAATGGACTAGCGGGAGCGGCAATGAG.

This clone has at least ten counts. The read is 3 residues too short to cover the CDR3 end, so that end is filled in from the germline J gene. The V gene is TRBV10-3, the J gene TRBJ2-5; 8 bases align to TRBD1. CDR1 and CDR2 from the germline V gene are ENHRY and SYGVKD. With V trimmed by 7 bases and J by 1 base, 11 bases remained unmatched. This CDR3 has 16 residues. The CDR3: CAINPGTGRGQETQYF. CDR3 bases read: TGTGCCATCAATCCCGGGACAGGCAGGGGCCAAGAGACC.

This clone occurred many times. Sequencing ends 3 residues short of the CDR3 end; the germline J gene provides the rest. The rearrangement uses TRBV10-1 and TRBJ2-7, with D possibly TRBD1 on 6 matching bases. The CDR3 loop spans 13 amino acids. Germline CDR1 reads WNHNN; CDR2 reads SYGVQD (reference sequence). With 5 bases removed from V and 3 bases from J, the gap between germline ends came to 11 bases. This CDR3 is CASSRDTVYEQYF. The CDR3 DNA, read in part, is TGCGCCAGCAGTCGGGACACCGTCTACGAG.

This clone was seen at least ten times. CDR3 sequence reads: CASSLASTGTQGYTF. The sequenced CDR3 bases are TGCGCCAGCAGCTTGGCCTCGACAGGGACGCAGGGC. The chain combines TRBV5-1 with TRBJ1-2; 7 bases map to TRBD1. The read ends 3 residues before the CDR3 terminus; that terminus is restored from the germline J gene. Germline CDR1 reads SGHRS; CDR2 reads YFSETQ. The CDR3 runs 15 residues.

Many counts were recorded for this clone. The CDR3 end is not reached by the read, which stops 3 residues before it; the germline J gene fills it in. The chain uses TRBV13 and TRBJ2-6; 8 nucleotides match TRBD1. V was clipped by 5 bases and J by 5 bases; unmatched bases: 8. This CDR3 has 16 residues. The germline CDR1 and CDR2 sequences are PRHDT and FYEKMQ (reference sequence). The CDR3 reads CASSDGTGPWANVLTF. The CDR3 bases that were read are TGTGCCAGCAGCGACGGGACAGGTCCGTGGGCCAACGTC.

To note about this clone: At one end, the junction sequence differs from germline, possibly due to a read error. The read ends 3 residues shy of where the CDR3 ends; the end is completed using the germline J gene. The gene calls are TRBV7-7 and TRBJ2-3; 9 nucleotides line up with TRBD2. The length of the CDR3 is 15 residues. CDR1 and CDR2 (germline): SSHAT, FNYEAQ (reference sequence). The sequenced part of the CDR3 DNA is TGTGCTAGCAGCCTCATAGCGGGGGACACAGATACG. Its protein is CASSLIAGDTDT. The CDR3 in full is CASSLIAGDTDTQYF.

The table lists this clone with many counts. The CDR3 sequence: CASGTVYNEQFF. The CDR3 bases that were read are TGTGCCAGCGGGACAGTCTACAATGAG. The chain combines TRBV10-3 with TRBJ2-1, with a weak D call TRBD1 (7 bases). The read terminates 3 residues ahead of where the CDR3 ends, so the germline J gene completes it. The germline V and J ends were trimmed by 10 bases and 3 bases, with 10 bases remaining between them. Germline V gene data show CDR1 as ENHRY and CDR2 as SYGVKD. The CDR3 spans 12 residues.

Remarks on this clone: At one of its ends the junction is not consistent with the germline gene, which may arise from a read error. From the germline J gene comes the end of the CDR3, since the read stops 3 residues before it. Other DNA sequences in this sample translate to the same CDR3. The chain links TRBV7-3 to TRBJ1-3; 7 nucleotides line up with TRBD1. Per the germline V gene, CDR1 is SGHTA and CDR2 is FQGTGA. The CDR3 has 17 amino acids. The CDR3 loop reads CASSPEDRRGSGNTIYF. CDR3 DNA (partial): TGTGCCAGCAGCCCTGAGGACAGGAGAGGCTCTGGAAACACG.

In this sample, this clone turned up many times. The CDR3 here is CACHLVGAYEQYF. The CDR3 DNA, read in part, is TGTGCCTGCCACCTAGTCGGGGCCTACGAG. V usage is TRBV30 and J usage is TRBJ2-7; a possible D gene is TRBD2 (5 bases). Read data end 3 residues before the CDR3 end; the end is taken from the germline J gene. The V gene lost 6 bases and the J gene lost 2 bases, with 14 bases spanning the gap. Germline-derived CDR1 and CDR2 are GTSNPN and SVGIG (reference sequence). The CDR3 covers 13 residues.

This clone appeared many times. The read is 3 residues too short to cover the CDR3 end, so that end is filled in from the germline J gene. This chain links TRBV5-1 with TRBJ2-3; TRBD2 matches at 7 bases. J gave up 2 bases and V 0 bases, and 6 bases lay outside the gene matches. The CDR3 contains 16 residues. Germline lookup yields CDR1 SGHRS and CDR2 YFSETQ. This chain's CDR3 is CASSLGAGDLTDTQYF. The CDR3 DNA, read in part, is TGCGCCAGCAGCTTGGGGGCGGGAGACCTCACAGATACG.

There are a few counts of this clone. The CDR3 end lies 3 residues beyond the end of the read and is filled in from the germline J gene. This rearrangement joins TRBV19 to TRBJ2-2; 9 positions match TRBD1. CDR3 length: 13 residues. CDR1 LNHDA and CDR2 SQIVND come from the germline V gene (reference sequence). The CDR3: CASSVGQGGLLFF. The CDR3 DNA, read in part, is TGTGCCAGTAGTGTGGGACAGGGCGGTTTG.